The 11 T cell receptor beta chains given below trace back to one sample, sequenced in a study of blood T cells in healthy people across ages. Next came a second PCR, run for about 6 to 11 cycles, which used a sample-barcoded 5' primer along with a J-beta primer mix. TCRdb re-called the 5' RACE reads through MiXCR, storing one row per CDR3 protein. The sample contains over a million distinct CDR3 sequences, around 40% of which appear only once. Sequencing was done on a sample of blood. These receptors originate from a woman between 18 and 30 years old in good health.

The chain is built from TRBV7-6 and TRBJ2-3; possibly TRBD2 for D (6 bases). The CDR3 sequence is 14 residues long. V was clipped by 3 bases and J by 5 bases, with 12 bases between them. Germline assignment: CDR1 SGHVS and CDR2 FNYEAQ. CDR3 in amino acids: CASSFLGLIDTQYF. DNA of the CDR3: TGTGCCAGCAGCTTCCTGGGACTGATAGATACGCAGTATTTT.

The chain has TRBV6-5 and TRBJ1-3; D remains ambiguous. The ends were cut back, 0 bases at V and 5 bases at J, with 14 bases in the middle. The CDR3 spans 16 residues. The germline CDR1 and CDR2 sequences are MNHEY and SVGAGI. CDR3 sequence: CASSYSRAVLRNTIYF. CDR3 bases: TGTGCCAGCAGTTACTCGCGTGCTGTGCTACGAAACACCATATATTTT.

The chain has TRBV4-3 and TRBJ2-1; TRBD2 is a possible D gene (5 bases). With the DNA end fitting TRBJ2-7 better, the J assignment may be wrong. The CDR3 length is 16 residues. Germline V gene data show CDR1 as LGHNA and CDR2 as YSLEER. CDR3 amino acids: CASSQTGFPSYNEQYF. The CDR3 nucleotides read TGCGCCAGCAGCCAAACGGGATTTCCCTCCTACAATGAGCAGTACTTC.

The rearrangement joins TRBV7-2 to TRBJ2-4, with TRBD2 matching over 10 bases. The J call could be wrong; TRBJ2-5 is a better fit for the DNA end. Per the germline V gene, CDR1 is SGHTA and CDR2 is FQGNSA. The CDR3 has 17 residues. Here the CDR3 reads CASRKHIAGGFQETQYF. CDR3 bases: TGTGCCAGCAGGAAACACATAGCGGGGGGCTTCCAAGAGACCCAGTACTTC.

The table lists this clonotype with a few counts. The chain combines TRBV18 with TRBJ1-2, with 7 bases fitting TRBD1. This CDR3 has 16 residues. Losses at the gene ends were 0 bases for V and 5 bases for J; bases not matched to a gene: 9. Germline V gene data show CDR1 as KGHSH and CDR2 as LQKENI. The CDR3 is CASSPPETGLEYGYTF. The CDR3 DNA is TGTGCCAGCTCACCACCCGAGACAGGGTTGGAGTATGGCTACACCTTC.

This chain uses TRBV4-2 with TRBJ1-1; D is undetermined. CDR1 and CDR2 (germline): LGHNA, YNFKEQ. With 1 base removed from V and 0 bases from J, the gap between germline ends came to 12 bases. The CDR3 totals 16 residues. The CDR3 reads CASSQGGGSLNTEAFF. The CDR3 DNA reads TGTGCCAGCAGCCAAGGTGGTGGCAGCCTGAACACTGAAGCTTTCTTT.

The V gene is TRBV4-3, the J gene TRBJ1-1; no firm D call. The ends were cut back, 1 base at V and 0 bases at J, with 9 bases in the middle. This CDR3 is built from 15 residues. Germline CDR1 LGHNA, CDR2 YSLEER. The CDR3 coding sequence is TGCGCCAGCAGCCAAGTGTCTCAGGTGAACACTGAAGCTTTCTTT. The encoded protein is CASSQVSQVNTEAFF.

The chain employs TRBV29-1 and TRBJ2-1, with TRBD2 matching over 7 bases. CDR1 SQVTM and CDR2 ANQGSEA come from the germline V gene. V gave up 2 bases and J gave up 9 bases; unmatched junction bases: 7. The CDR3 spans 13 residues. Here the CDR3 reads CSVERTRSGEQFF. The CDR3 bases are TGCAGCGTTGAACGGACTAGGTCTGGTGAGCAGTTCTTC.

This chain links TRBV5-1 with TRBJ1-1; 7 bases are shared with TRBD1. The CDR3 is made up of 16 amino acids. Germline CDR1 reads SGHRS; CDR2 reads YFSETQ. Trimming at V came to 1 base and at J to 1 base, leaving 7 bases not matched to a gene. CDR3 nucleotide sequence: TGCGCCAGCAGCTTGACGAGGGGGCTAGGGAACACTGAAGCTTTCTTT. It is translated as CASSLTRGLGNTEAFF.

This clonotype was detected only once. The chain is built from TRBV12-3 or TRBV12-4 and TRBJ2-3; TRBD1 aligns across 7 bases. Trimming cost V 7 bases and J 2 bases; bases outside gene matches: 9. The CDR3 consists of 15 residues. The CDR3 region has the DNA TGTGCCAGCATTTCTAACGGACAGGACACAGATACGCAGTATTTT. The encoded protein is CASISNGQDTDTQYF.

This clonotype was observed a handful of times. The chain carries TRBV6-2 or TRBV6-3 and TRBJ2-7, with 7 bases fitting TRBD2. The germline CDR1 and CDR2 sequences are MNHEY and SVGEGT. This CDR3 is 14 amino acids long. The trim removed 5 bases at V and 0 bases at J, leaving 4 bases unmatched. The CDR3 DNA follows: TGTGCCAGCAGTCGGGACTACCTCTCCTACGAGCAGTACTTC. It is translated as CASSRDYLSYEQYF.